Listed here are 12 T cell receptor beta chains from one sample, sequenced in a study of control samples from healthy donors and cancer patients (TCRdb year 2020). Library construction relied on the immunoSEQ multiplex PCR assay. The immuneACCESS repertoire file appears here via TCRdb, limited to in-frame rearrangements. These files lack a portion of the clones; in checked studies, under half of the deficit traces to unresolved V genes, and the cause of the others is not known. Recorded for this sample are roughly 84,000 clones; about 89% of them occurred a single time. Approximately 7% of the sample comes from the top ten. Sequencing used blood. These receptor sequences come from a man aged 50-59 years in good health.

This clone has more than one count but fewer than ten. This rearrangement joins TRBV30 to TRBJ2-2, with 11 bases matching TRBD1. Per the germline V gene, CDR1 is GTSNPN and CDR2 is SVGIG (reference sequence). This CDR3 has 12 amino acids. CDR3 coding DNA: TGTACCGGGACAGGGGGGTTTGGGGAGCTGTTTTTT. Residues: CTGTGGFGELFF.

This sequence joins TRBV11-2 and TRBJ2-2; the D gene is possibly TRBD1 (5 bases). The CDR3 has 16 amino acids. Between the trimmed V and J ends, which lost 3 bases and 6 bases, there was a span of 17 bases. Germline lookup yields CDR1 SGHAT and CDR2 FQNNGV. The CDR3 coding sequence is TGTGCCAGCAGCTTCTTTATGCGCAGGGAAGCCGGGGAGCTGTTTTTT. This sequence encodes CASSFFMRREAGELFF.

This chain connects TRBV19 to TRBJ2-1; the match to TRBD2 covers 8 bases. This CDR3 region has 15 residues. The ends lost 5 bases at V and 4 bases at J; junction bases unmatched: 7. The germline CDR1 and CDR2 sequences are LNHDA and SQIVND (reference sequence). The CDR3 DNA follows: TGTGCCAGTAGTCGCGGACTAGCTTCGTACAATGAGCAGTTCTTC. Its protein is CASSRGLASYNEQFF.

V usage is TRBV2 and J usage is TRBJ2-3; D remains unclear. Germline V gene data show CDR1 as SNHLY and CDR2 as FYNNEI. V dropped 5 bases and J dropped 1 base, with 4 bases sitting between them. This CDR3 has 12 amino acids. This chain's CDR3 is CASSFRTDTQYF. The CDR3 bases are TGTGCCAGCAGTTTTCGCACAGATACGCAGTATTTT.

The sample holds a few counts of this clone. The rearrangement uses TRBV3-1 (or the pseudogene TRBV3-2) and TRBJ2-5; the match to TRBD2 covers 7 bases. The length of the CDR3 is 13 residues. V lost 6 bases to trimming and J lost 3 bases; unmatched junction nucleotides: 4. CDR1 is LGHDT, CDR2 YNNKEL, per germline (reference sequence). This CDR3 is CASRLRGEETQYF. The CDR3 DNA reads as TGTGCCAGCAGACTTCGGGGGGAAGAGACCCAGTACTTC.

The chain has TRBV11-2 and TRBJ2-3; D is tentatively TRBD1 or TRBD2 (5 bases each). Germline V gives CDR1 SGHAT, CDR2 FQNNGV. Trimming shortened V by 6 bases and J by 3 bases, and 16 bases separated the two germline ends. This CDR3 region has 15 residues. The CDR3 DNA sequence: TGTGCCAGCAGACAACCGGGACGGCTTACAGATACGCAGTATTTT. This codes for CASRQPGRLTDTQYF.

This chain joins TRBV11-2 and TRBJ2-3, with D unclear. CDR3 length: 15 residues. Germline CDR1 is SGHAT and CDR2 is FQNNGV. The V gene lost 7 bases and the J gene lost 1 base, with 15 bases spanning the gap. This chain's CDR3 is CASTARPGGTDTQYF. CDR3 nucleotide sequence: TGTGCCAGCACAGCTAGGCCGGGTGGCACAGATACGCAGTATTTT.

The rearrangement joins TRBV2 to TRBJ2-3, with 12 bases that match TRBD2. From germline, CDR1 is SNHLY and CDR2 FYNNEI. V gave up 8 bases and J gave up 8 bases; unmatched junction bases: 5. CDR3 length equals 13 residues. CDR3: CASAGLAGITQYF. CDR3 DNA sequence: TGTGCCAGCGCTGGACTAGCGGGGATTACGCAGTATTTT.

The CDR3 coding sequence is TGTGCCAGCAGCCGATCCACAGATACGCAGTATTTT. As protein: CASSRSTDTQYF. This chain joins TRBV14 and TRBJ2-3; D call uncertain. V lost 4 bases to trimming and J lost 2 bases, with 4 bases between them. Germline V gene sequence: CDR1 SGHDN, CDR2 FVKESK. The CDR3 is made up of 12 amino acids. The complete variable domain, with remaining parts taken from reference TRBV14 and TRBJ2-3, reads EAGVTQFPSHSVIEKGQTVTLRCDPISGHDNLYWYRRVMGKEIKFLLHFVKESKQDESGMPNNRFLAERTGGTYSTLKVQPAELEDSGVYFCASSRSTDTQYFGPGTRLTVL.

J is TRBJ1-3 and V is TRBV12-5; D not certain. The CDR3 consists of 12 residues. V lost 1 base, J lost 5 bases, and 3 bases lay in between. CDR1 is LGHNT, CDR2 FRNRAP, per germline. In nucleotides, the CDR3 is TGTGCTAGTGGTTTGGATAGAAACACCATATATTTT. Translating it yields CASGLDRNTIYF.

The J gene is TRBJ1-5, the V gene TRBV18; D gene unclear. CDR1 and CDR2 (germline): KGHSH, LQKENI. The CDR3 length is 15 residues. Trimming cost V 3 bases and J 0 bases, with 9 bases left between them. CDR3 nucleotides: TGTGCCAGCTCACCGGCCGGGGATAGCAATCAGCCCCAGCATTTT. This codes for CASSPAGDSNQPQHF.

This chain connects TRBV6-5 to TRBJ1-2; a weak D match, TRBD1 (6 bases). Trimming cost V 6 bases and J 4 bases, with 18 bases left between them. The CDR3 consists of 15 residues. Germline CDR1 and CDR2: MNHEY and SVGAGI. The CDR3 DNA follows: TGTGCCAGCAGCGCCGGGACACCCGACCTCTATGGCTACACCTTC. Residues: CASSAGTPDLYGYTF.